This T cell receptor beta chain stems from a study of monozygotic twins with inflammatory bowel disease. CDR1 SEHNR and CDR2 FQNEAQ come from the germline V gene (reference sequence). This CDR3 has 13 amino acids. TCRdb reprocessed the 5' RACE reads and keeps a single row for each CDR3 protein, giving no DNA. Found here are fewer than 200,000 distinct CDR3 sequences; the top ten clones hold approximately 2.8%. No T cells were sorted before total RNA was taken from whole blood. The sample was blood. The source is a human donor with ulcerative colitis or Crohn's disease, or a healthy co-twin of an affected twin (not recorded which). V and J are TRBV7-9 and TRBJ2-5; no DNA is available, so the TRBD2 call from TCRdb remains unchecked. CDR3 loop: CASSLAQTETQYF.